The source of this TCR beta chain is a study of blood T cells in healthy people across ages. Study conclusions and caveats: Donors of long life had a larger count of naive CD4+ cells and greater diversity than aged donors.

V lost 2 bases and J 8 bases, leaving 9 bases between the germline ends. The V gene's germline CDR1 is DFQATT and CDR2 SNEGSKA (reference sequence). This CDR3 has 11 amino acids. This clonotype occurred a few times. No antigen is known for it. Combining a sample-barcoded 5' primer with a J-beta primer mix, a second PCR ran for 7 to 11 cycles. TCRdb re-derived calls from the 5' RACE reads in MiXCR, one entry per CDR3 protein. The profile covers 850,000 to 1,100,000 distinct CDR3 sequences, with more than 30% appearing a single time and around 14% taken by the ten largest. The clonotype originates from a man younger than 35 in good health. The sequenced sample was blood. The chain links TRBV20-1 to TRBJ1-2; D call uncertain. As DNA, the CDR3 is TGCAGTGCTAGAAGTGGGAGGGGCTACACCTTC. Translation gives CSARSGRGYTF.